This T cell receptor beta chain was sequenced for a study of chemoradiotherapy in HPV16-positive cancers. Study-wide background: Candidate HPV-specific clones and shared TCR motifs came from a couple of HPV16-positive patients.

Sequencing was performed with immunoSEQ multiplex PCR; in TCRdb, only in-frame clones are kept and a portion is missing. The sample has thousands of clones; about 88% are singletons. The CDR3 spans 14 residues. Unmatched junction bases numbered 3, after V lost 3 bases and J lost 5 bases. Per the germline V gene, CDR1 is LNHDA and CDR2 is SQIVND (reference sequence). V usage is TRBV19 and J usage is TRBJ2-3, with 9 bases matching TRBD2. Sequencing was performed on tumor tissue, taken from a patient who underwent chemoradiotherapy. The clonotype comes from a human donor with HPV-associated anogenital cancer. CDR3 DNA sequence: TGTGCCAGTAGTATTAGCGGGAGTAGAGATACGCAGTATTTT. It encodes CASSISGSRDTQYF.